This T cell receptor beta chain derives from a study of CD8 T cells in ankylosing spondylitis. Study-level points and caveats: Earlier authors reported some of these motif variants in reactive arthritis synovial fluid and blood.

This CDR3 has 12 residues. Germline V lookup: CDR1 SGHAT, CDR2 FQNNGV. V was clipped by 7 bases and J by 8 bases, with 12 bases between them. TCRdb recomputed calls from the 5' RACE reads with MiXCR, one row per CDR3 protein. This table has over 25,000 distinct CDR3 sequences, 12% to 15% appearing once. This clonotype was observed a few times. The antigen is unknown. V is TRBV11-2 and J is TRBJ2-1; D tentatively reads TRBD1 or TRBD2 (5 bases each). What was sequenced was blood. This TCR was sampled from a male donor with ankylosing spondylitis or in good health (not recorded which). The CDR3 DNA reads as TGTGCCAGCACCCAACTAGGGGATGAGCAGTTCTTC. Its translation: CASTQLGDEQFF.